This paragraph covers one T cell receptor (beta chain) sequence. Its specificity is not known. As the CDR3 is not closed by the conserved phenylalanine or tryptophan, this likely results from a read error. Looked up from germline, CDR1 is DFQATT and CDR2 is SNEGSKA (reference sequence). This CDR3 is 16 amino acids long. This entry belongs to a study of tumor and adjacent non-tumor tissue in lung cancer. Study background: On average, productive TCRbeta reads reached around 4 million per sample. Study findings and constraints: Shorter survival was associated with higher TCR diversity in tumors. Normal lung showed higher cumulative top 100 clone frequency than tumor. Tumor tissue had significantly higher TCR diversity than normal lung.

The template was RNA from unsorted bulk tissue. A modified ARM-PCR protocol with three rounds of nested PCR amplified TCRbeta. One entry per CDR3 protein, called by TCRdb with MiXCR from the multiplex PCR reads. The sample records under 150,000 distinct CDR3 sequences, about 66% being singletons. The clonotype originates from a young man with non-small cell lung cancer. The chain recombines TRBV20-1 with TRBJ1-5; a possible D gene is TRBD1 (5 bases). The sample comprised lung tumor tissue. The CDR3 loop is CSARVWGGGDDQSQHS. The CDR3 bases are TGCAGTGCTAGAGTTTGGGGGGGGGGAGACGATCAGTCCCAGCATTCT.